The clone carrying this T cell receptor (beta chain) has only a few counts. Its antigen remains unknown. Each CDR3 protein gets one entry after TCRdb re-called the 5' RACE reads with MiXCR. The sample includes some 270,000 distinct CDR3 sequences, around 32% of them seen just once. The data stem from a study of CD8 T cells in ankylosing spondylitis. Study results and caveats: Reportedly, significant enrichment of disease-linked clones occurred in matched ankylosing spondylitis synovial fluid. What seemed typical of ankylosing spondylitis blood was a TCR beta motif built from roughly eight highly homologous variants.

CDR3 length: 12 amino acids. Trimming cost V 3 bases and J 9 bases; bases outside gene matches: 6. Germline V gene sequence: CDR1 DFQATT, CDR2 SNEGSKA (reference sequence). Sample: blood, either unsorted or a sorted T cell fraction (not recorded which). This receptor was obtained from a male donor with ankylosing spondylitis or in good health (not recorded which). The chain combines TRBV20-1 with TRBJ2-3, with 7 bases that match TRBD2. CDR3 protein: CSARSGEGTQYF. The CDR3 DNA is TGCAGTGCTAGGAGCGGGGAAGGGACGCAGTATTTT.